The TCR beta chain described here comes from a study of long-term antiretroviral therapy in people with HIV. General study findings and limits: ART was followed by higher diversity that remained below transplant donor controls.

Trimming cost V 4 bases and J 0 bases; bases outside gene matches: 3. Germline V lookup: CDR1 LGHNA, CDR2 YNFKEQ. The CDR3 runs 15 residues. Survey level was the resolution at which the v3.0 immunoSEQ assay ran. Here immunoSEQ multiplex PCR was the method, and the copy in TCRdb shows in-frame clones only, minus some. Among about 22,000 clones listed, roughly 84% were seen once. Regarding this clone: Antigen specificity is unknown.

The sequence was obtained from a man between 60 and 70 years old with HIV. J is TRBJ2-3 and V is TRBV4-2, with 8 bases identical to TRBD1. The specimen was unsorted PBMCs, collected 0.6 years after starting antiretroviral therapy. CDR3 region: CASSPYRGSTDTQYF. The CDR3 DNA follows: TGTGCCAGCAGCCCTTACAGGGGGAGCACAGATACGCAGTATTTT.